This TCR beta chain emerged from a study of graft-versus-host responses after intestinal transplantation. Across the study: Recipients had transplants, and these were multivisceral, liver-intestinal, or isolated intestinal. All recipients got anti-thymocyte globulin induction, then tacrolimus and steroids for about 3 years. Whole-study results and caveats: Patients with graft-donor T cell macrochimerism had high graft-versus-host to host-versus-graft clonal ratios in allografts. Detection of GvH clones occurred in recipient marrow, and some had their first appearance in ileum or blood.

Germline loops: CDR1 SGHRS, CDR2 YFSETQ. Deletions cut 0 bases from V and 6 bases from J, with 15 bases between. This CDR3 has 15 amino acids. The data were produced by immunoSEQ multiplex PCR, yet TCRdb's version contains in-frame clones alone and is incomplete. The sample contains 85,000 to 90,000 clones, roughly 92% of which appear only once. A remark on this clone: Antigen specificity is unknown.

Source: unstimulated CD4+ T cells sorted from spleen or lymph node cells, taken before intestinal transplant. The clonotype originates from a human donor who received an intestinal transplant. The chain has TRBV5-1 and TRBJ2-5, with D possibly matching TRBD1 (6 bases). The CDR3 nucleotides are TGCGCCAGCAGCTTGGCGGGGCAGGGGATGAAGACCCAGTACTTC. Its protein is CASSLAGQGMKTQYF.